One and the same sample provided the 20 T cell receptor beta chains below, sequenced in a study of T-cell reconstitution after alpha-beta-depleted transplantation in children. Library preparation (for TCRbeta) was performed with unique molecular identifiers. TCRdb called the PCR reads again in MiXCR, with one record for every CDR3 protein. The table lists hundreds of thousands of distinct CDR3 sequences, about 15% of them singletons, with approximately 1.1% in the top ten. Sample: PBMCs from the stem cell graft donor, taken from the stem cell graft. Receptors were obtained from a human donor who donated a stem cell graft to a child with acute myeloid leukemia.

This chain links TRBV19 with TRBJ2-1, with 8 bases fitting TRBD1. CDR3 length: 14 amino acids. Germline-derived CDR1 and CDR2 are LNHDA and SQIVND (reference sequence). V was pared by 7 bases and J by 8 bases, with 10 bases of the junction left unmatched. CDR3 sequence (DNA): TGTGCCAGTAACGTGAGGACAGGGATCGATGAGCAGTTCTTC. Protein sequence: CASNVRTGIDEQFF.

This clonotype was picked up many times. The gene calls are TRBV28 and TRBJ2-7, with D maybe TRBD1 (6 bases). V was shortened by 3 bases and J by 2 bases, with 11 bases between the two germline ends. Germline V lookup: CDR1 MDHEN, CDR2 SYDVKM. The CDR3 extends over 14 amino acids. This chain's CDR3 is CASSFRDRPYEQYV. CDR3 coding DNA: TGTGCCAGCAGTTTTCGAGACAGGCCCTACGAGCAGTACGTC.

This clonotype was counted ten times or more. V is TRBV20-1 and J is TRBJ2-7; D gene uncertain. Germline V lookup: CDR1 DFQATT, CDR2 SNEGSKA (reference sequence). The CDR3 consists of 12 residues. The V end was cut by 0 bases, the J end by 6 bases, with 9 bases between. The CDR3 DNA reads as TGCAGTGCTAGAGATCTTCCCAGCGAGCAGTACTTC. Encoded protein: CSARDLPSEQYF.

This clonotype occurred many times. This chain joins TRBV20-1 and TRBJ1-3, with TRBD1 identical over 9 bases. CDR3 length equals 18 residues. V lost 2 bases and J lost 2; bases outside the gene matches: 13. Germline CDR1 DFQATT, CDR2 SNEGSKA (reference sequence). The CDR3 here is CSARKAGTGKWAGNTIYF. The CDR3 DNA reads TGCAGTGCTAGAAAAGCCGGGACAGGGAAGTGGGCTGGAAACACCATATATTTT.

This clonotype was counted at least ten times. This rearrangement joins TRBV7-6 to TRBJ2-3, with D unclear. The CDR3 is 14 amino acids. The germline V gene encodes CDR1 SGHVS and CDR2 FNYEAQ. Trimming stripped 3 bases from V and 14 bases from J, with 21 bases between. CDR3 sequence reads: CASSFMASPVHWYF. The CDR3 bases are TGTGCCAGCAGCTTTATGGCCTCGCCGGTGCATTGGTATTTT. The full variable domain, rest sourced from reference TRBV7-6 and TRBJ2-3, is GAGVSQSPRYKVTKRGQDVALRCDPISGHVSLYWYRQALGQGPEFLTYFNYEAQQDKSGLPNDRFSAERPEGSISTLTIQRTEQRDSAMYRCASSFMASPVHWYFGPGTRLTVL.

This clonotype was seen repeatedly, ten times or more. This chain connects TRBV29-1 to TRBJ1-4; D ambiguous. CDR1 and CDR2 (germline): SQVTM, ANQGSEA. The CDR3 has 12 amino acids. Trimming left V 5 bases short and J 8 bases short, with 12 bases between. The CDR3 DNA reads TGCAGCGTTCGTTACAGTGAGGAAAAACTGTTTTTT. Protein: CSVRYSEEKLFF. Using reference TRBV29-1 and TRBJ1-4 for the parts outside the CDR3, the full variable domain is SAVISQKPSRDICQRGTSLTIQCQVDSQVTMMFWYRQQPGQSLTLIATANQGSEATYESGFVIDKFPISRPNLTFSTLTVSNMSPEDSSIYLCSVRYSEEKLFFGSGTQLSVL.

This chain joins TRBV5-6 and TRBJ2-3; D is perhaps TRBD1 (5 bases). V was pared by 0 bases and J by 10 bases, with 12 bases between. CDR1 and CDR2 (germline): SGHDT, YYEEEE. CDR3 length: 13 residues. As DNA, the CDR3 is TGTGCCAGCAGCTTGGGGGGCAGGGTGCCGCAGTATTTT. This encodes CASSLGGRVPQYF.

This clonotype was picked up many times. This rearrangement joins TRBV20-1 to TRBJ2-4; D remains ambiguous. This CDR3 comprises 12 residues. V was clipped by 3 bases and J by 4 bases, with 7 bases between them. Germline CDR1 DFQATT, CDR2 SNEGSKA (reference sequence). The CDR3 DNA sequence: TGCAGTGCTAGCGGCTCTAAAAACATTCAGTACTTC. Translating it yields CSASGSKNIQYF.

Many counts were recorded for this clonotype. CDR3 sequence (DNA): TGCAGTGCTAGAGATCTTAATCGGCTGCGGAACGAGCAGTACTTC. It specifies CSARDLNRLRNEQYF. The chain uses TRBV20-1 and TRBJ2-7, with D unresolved. The V end lost 0 bases, the J end lost 5 bases, and 17 bases lay between the germline ends. Per the germline V gene, CDR1 is DFQATT and CDR2 is SNEGSKA (reference sequence). This CDR3 contains 15 residues.

Only a few counts were recorded for this clonotype. The chain is built from TRBV6-2 or TRBV6-3 and TRBJ2-2; D ambiguous. CDR1 is MNHEY, CDR2 SVGEGT, per germline. Trimming took off 7 bases at V and 5 bases at J, with 11 bases between the two ends. The CDR3 is made up of 13 amino acids. CDR3 residues: CASKPPLTGELFF. As DNA, the CDR3 is TGTGCCAGCAAACCACCCTTAACCGGGGAGCTGTTTTTT.

In this sample, this clonotype turned up a few times. The chain is built from TRBV12-3 or TRBV12-4 and TRBJ2-1; D gene uncertain. The ends were cut back, 3 bases at V and 0 bases at J, with 9 bases in the middle. The CDR3 runs 15 residues. The CDR3 reads CASSFLSSSYNEQFF. CDR3 nucleotide sequence: TGTGCCAGCAGTTTCTTGTCTAGCTCCTACAATGAGCAGTTCTTC.

The chain recombines TRBV7-7 with TRBJ2-1, with D perhaps TRBD1 (5 bases). This CDR3 region has 13 residues. Per the germline V gene, CDR1 is SSHAT and CDR2 is FNYEAQ (reference sequence). V gave up 2 bases and J gave up 10 bases, with 12 bases separating them. CDR3 region: CASSLSTATEQFF. Here the CDR3 DNA reads TGTGCCAGCAGCTTATCGACAGCCACCGAGCAGTTCTTC.

CDR3 protein: CASSLGGSGLAEQFF. The CDR3 DNA reads as TGTGCCAGCAGCTTAGGAGGGTCGGGATTGGCTGAGCAGTTCTTC. The chain joins TRBV11-2 to TRBJ2-1, with D maybe TRBD2 (5 bases). CDR3 length: 15 residues. The germline V gene encodes CDR1 SGHAT and CDR2 FQNNGV. V lost 1 base to trimming and J lost 9 bases, with 16 bases between them.

A word on this clonotype: No DNA is shown, since the ends of the CDR3 on it are uncertain; the CDR3 is the one TCRdb lists. This sequence joins TRBV8-2 and TRBJ1-3. TRBV8-2 is a listed pseudogene. The CDR3 region is 17 residues in length, termini included. CDR3: CASSLRVHWGSGNTIYF.

Ten or more counts support this clonotype. The chain employs TRBV20-1 and TRBJ1-1; D is perhaps TRBD1 (5 bases). V was clipped by 2 bases and J by 0 bases, with 13 bases between them. The CDR3 length is 15 residues. Germline lookup yields CDR1 DFQATT and CDR2 SNEGSKA (reference sequence). The CDR3 is CSARSRGPMNTEAFF. In nucleotides, the CDR3 is TGCAGTGCTAGAAGTAGGGGCCCCATGAACACTGAAGCTTTCTTT.

This clonotype was seen many times. The chain combines TRBV6-1 with TRBJ2-7; 7 bases are shared with TRBD1. The CDR3 spans 14 residues. V gave up 5 bases and J gave up 5 bases; unmatched junction bases: 9. Germline CDR1 reads MNHNS; CDR2 reads SASEGT. CDR3 DNA sequence: TGTGCCAGCAGTCCACGCGGGCAGGGGGACGAGCAGTACTTC. The encoded protein is CASSPRGQGDEQYF.

This clonotype was detected a few times. The rearrangement links TRBV18 to TRBJ1-1, with D unclear. Germline lookup yields CDR1 KGHSH and CDR2 LQKENI. This CDR3 contains 14 residues. V lost 6 bases and J lost 1, with 12 bases in between. The CDR3: CASSQHPENTEAFF. CDR3 DNA: TGTGCCAGCTCCCAGCACCCAGAGAACACTGAAGCTTTCTTT. Filled out from reference TRBV18 and TRBJ1-1, the complete variable domain reads NAGVMQNPRHLVRRRGQEARLRCSPMKGHSHVYWYRQLPEEGLKFMVYLQKENIIDESGMPKERFSAEFPKEGPSILRIQQVVRGDSAAYFCASSQHPENTEAFFGQGTRLTVV.

The table lists this clonotype with a few counts. The chain couples TRBV7-8 to TRBJ1-1; 8 nucleotides align to TRBD1. V shed 2 bases, J shed 4 bases, and the junction held 3 bases outside the gene matches. Germline CDR1 is SGHVS and CDR2 is FQNEAQ. The CDR3 spans 14 residues. The CDR3 DNA sequence: TGTGCCAGCAGCTTATTTACAGGGGGCACTGAAGCTTTCTTT. Amino acids: CASSLFTGGTEAFF.

This clonotype was counted many times. The rearrangement joins TRBV12-3 or TRBV12-4 to TRBJ2-7, with D perhaps matching TRBD1 (6 bases). This CDR3 has 14 amino acids. V lost 3 bases to trimming and J lost 3 bases, with 12 bases between them. The CDR3 reads CASSFMAGDYEQYF. CDR3 nucleotide sequence: TGTGCCAGCAGTTTTATGGCAGGGGACTACGAGCAGTACTTC.

The CDR3 protein is CASSTRQATSSGANVLTF. The CDR3 DNA is TGTGCCAGCAGCACCCGACAGGCGACGAGCTCTGGGGCCAACGTCCTGACTTTC. The chain couples TRBV11-2 to TRBJ2-6; D is possibly TRBD1 (6 bases). Germline values: CDR1 SGHAT, CDR2 FQNNGV. V was cut by 5 bases and J by 0 bases, with 17 bases left in between. This CDR3 has 18 residues.